A selection of T cell receptor beta chains follows, all from one sample in a study of blood T cell repertoires in COVID-19. Clones were read by immunoSEQ multiplex PCR, and TCRdb kept only the in-frame ones, dropping some. The data hold 75,000 to 90,000 clones, with about 92% observed a single time. Sequencing was done on a sample of peripheral blood. These receptors were obtained from a woman between 50 and 59 years old in a cohort sampled during active COVID-19. Both conserved end residues are part of each CDR3.

>TRBV7-9|TRBJ2-3
CASSSTEERGTQYF
>TRBV5-1|TRBJ1-4
CASSLQVAEKLFF
>TRBV24-1|TRBJ2-1
CATSDRKTATNEQFF
>TRBV11-3|TRBJ2-1
CASSPGQGEQFF
>TRBV3-1/TRBV3-2|TRBJ2-1
CASSQYGQGINEQFF
>TRBV13|TRBJ2-7
CASSFSTRLDRDEQYF
>TRBV5-1|TRBJ1-1
CASSLEQGNAEAFF
>TRBV5-1|TRBJ2-7
CASSLISSGSEGYEQYF
>TRBV11-2|TRBJ2-3
CASSPGLAGVDTQYF
>TRBV28|TRBJ1-5
CASRDDRGQKQPQHF
>TRBV30|TRBJ2-7
CAWSPRGDPPYEQYF
>TRBV28|TRBJ1-2
CASSLGGGFNYGYTF
>TRBV25-1|TRBJ2-5
CASSQVEGETQYF
>TRBV28|TRBJ1-3
CASSFPASSGNTIYF
>TRBV9|TRBJ2-2
CASSALGDRESLNTGELFF
>TRBV18|TRBJ2-2
CASSPPSANTGELFF
>TRBV5-6|TRBJ2-3
CASSWGTTTSTDTQYF
>TRBV19|TRBJ1-1
CASSITGGLNTEAFF
>TRBV30|TRBJ2-5
CAWSVSRETQYF
>TRBV18|TRBJ1-4
CASSPDRRNEKLFF
>TRBV29-1|TRBJ1-4
CSVRTDEKLFF
>TRBV7-6|TRBJ2-1
CASSPQNPSGRAVGNEQFF
>TRBV4-1|TRBJ1-1
CASSQDSGAAQNTEAFF
>TRBV16|TRBJ1-5
CASSQSGQANQPQHF
>TRBV3-1/TRBV3-2|TRBJ1-1
CASSPTQGNTEAFF
>TRBV9|TRBJ2-1
CASSEGTSEYNEQFF
>TRBV6-1|TRBJ2-3
CASSDNPDTQYF